These 26 T cell receptor beta chains were sequenced from one sample in a study of blood T cell repertoires in COVID-19. Produced via immunoSEQ multiplex PCR; TCRdb's table is partial and in-frame only. The sample yields about 18,000 clones, approximately 91% seen once. Sequencing was carried out using peripheral blood. These receptors all stem from a human donor in a cohort sampled during active COVID-19.

CDR3 bases: TGCGCCAGCAGCCCACGGACTAGTGACTACGAGCAGTACTTC. As protein: CASSPRTSDYEQYF. The chain carries TRBV5-1 and TRBJ2-7; TRBD2 agrees at 7 bases. The CDR3 spans 14 residues. The germline CDR1 and CDR2 sequences are SGHRS and YFSETQ. With 4 bases clipped from V and 3 bases from J, the junction kept 7 bases outside the gene matches.

This chain uses TRBV7-9 with TRBJ2-2; maybe TRBD2 (5 bases). Trimming left V 6 bases short and J 1 base short, with 9 bases between. Germline lookup yields CDR1 SEHNR and CDR2 FQNEAQ (reference sequence). The CDR3 extends over 14 amino acids. CDR3 sequence reads: CASRLGGNTGELFF. CDR3 nucleotides: TGTGCCAGCAGACTCGGAGGGAACACCGGGGAGCTGTTTTTT. Full variable domain (remainder filled in from reference TRBV7-9 and TRBJ2-2): DTGVSQNPRHKITKRGQNVTFRCDPISEHNRLYWYRQTLGQGPEFLTYFQNEAQLEKSRLLSDRFSAERPKGSFSTLEIQRTEQGDSAMYLCASRLGGNTGELFFGEGSRLTVL.

The V call is TRBV13, the J call TRBJ2-7; possible D gene TRBD2, 7 bases. The germline V gene encodes CDR1 PRHDT and CDR2 FYEKMQ (reference sequence). The CDR3 runs to 13 residues. V was pared by 6 bases and J by 4 bases, with 13 bases between. This CDR3 reads CASRDGGPYEQYF. CDR3 coding DNA: TGTGCCAGCAGAGACGGGGGGCCTTACGAGCAGTACTTC.

The V and J genes are TRBV9 and TRBJ1-1; 7 bases are a match to TRBD1. In germline, CDR1 is SGDLS, CDR2 YYNGEE. The CDR3 has 18 amino acids. V shed 0 bases and J 1 base; nucleotides not matched to a gene: 12. The CDR3 nucleotides read TGTGCCAGCAGCGTAGTATCAGTATTGGGACAGCCGAACACTGAAGCTTTCTTT. Translating it yields CASSVVSVLGQPNTEAFF.

Points on this clone: Its ends do not fully match the called genes, so a read error is possible. The chain is built from TRBV7-2 and TRBJ2-7; TRBD2 matches 7 bases. The CDR3 totals 14 residues. Germline values: CDR1 SGHTA, CDR2 FQGNSA. The CDR3 loop is CASTLAALGGREYF. The CDR3 DNA sequence: TGTGCCAGCACCTTAGCGGCTTTAGGCGGGAGAGAGTACTTC.

This chain uses TRBV19 with TRBJ2-1; TRBD2 is a possible D gene (6 bases). Germline loops: CDR1 LNHDA, CDR2 SQIVND (reference sequence). The V end lost 2 bases, the J end lost 3 bases, and 20 bases lay between the germline ends. This CDR3 is 18 amino acids long. CDR3 region: CASSIQGSLGGDYNEQFF. The DNA for the CDR3 is TGTGCCAGTAGTATACAGGGTTCGTTGGGAGGCGACTACAATGAGCAGTTCTTC.

CDR3 nucleotide sequence: TGTGCCAGCAGCTTTACAGGGAGGAACACTGAAGCTTTCTTT. Protein sequence: CASSFTGRNTEAFF. The V gene is TRBV5-4, the J gene TRBJ1-1; D is perhaps TRBD1 (6 bases). The V gene lost 2 bases and the J gene lost 1 base, with 9 bases spanning the gap. Germline loops: CDR1 SGHNT, CDR2 YYREEE (reference sequence). This CDR3 has 14 residues.

This clone was recorded once. The chain carries TRBV5-8 and TRBJ2-2; the match to TRBD2 covers 9 bases. The CDR3 runs 18 residues. Germline CDR1 is SGHTS and CDR2 is YDEGEE. Trimming took 4 bases from V and 5 from J; bases not matched to a gene: 15. For the CDR3, the DNA is TGTGCCAGCAGCCGGGGAGTCGTGCGGGGGGGCCCGACCGGGGAGCTGTTTTTT. Translated: CASSRGVVRGGPTGELFF.

The chain joins TRBV24-1 to TRBJ2-5; maybe TRBD1 (6 bases). The CDR3 totals 18 residues. Germline-derived CDR1 and CDR2 are KGHDR and SFDVKD. Trimming removed 0 bases from V and 0 bases from J, with 16 bases in between. CDR3 residues: CATSDLGTGQPYQETQYF. The CDR3 DNA is TGTGCCACCAGTGATTTGGGCACCGGACAGCCATACCAAGAGACCCAGTACTTC.

V is TRBV9 and J is TRBJ2-7, with 9 bases matching TRBD2. V lost 0 bases, J lost 3 bases, and 25 bases stayed unmatched. In germline, CDR1 is SGDLS, CDR2 YYNGEE. This CDR3 contains 22 residues. Written as DNA, the CDR3 is TGTGCCAGCAGCGTAGGCGGGGGAACTTTCGTAGGGGTAGCGGGGGCCTTCTACGAGCAGTACTTC. It is translated as CASSVGGGTFVGVAGAFYEQYF.

The chain joins TRBV19 to TRBJ2-1; 7 bases agree with TRBD2. This CDR3 has 14 residues. CDR1 and CDR2 from the germline V gene are LNHDA and SQIVND (reference sequence). V lost 5 bases and J lost 6; bases outside the gene matches: 7. The CDR3 DNA reads as TGTGCCAGTAGTGGGGTGGGCGGGAGCAATGAGCAGTTCTTC. Protein: CASSGVGGSNEQFF.

This chain uses TRBV28 with TRBJ1-4, with D hard to call. This CDR3 region has 14 residues. V was clipped by 10 bases and J by 5 bases, with 17 bases between them. Germline V gene lookup returns CDR1 MDHEN and CDR2 SYDVKM. CDR3 bases: TGTGCCACCCGCCGCGGAAGCGCGAATGAAAAACTGTTTTTT. This sequence encodes CATRRGSANEKLFF.

V gene TRBV9 combines with J gene TRBJ2-3; D may be TRBD2 (5 bases). Trimming left V 4 bases short and J 0 bases short, with 15 bases between. CDR1 SGDLS and CDR2 YYNGEE come from the germline V gene. The length of the CDR3 is 16 residues. The CDR3 sequence: CASSSSGIPSTDTQYF. The CDR3 nucleotides read TGTGCCAGCAGCTCCAGCGGAATTCCGAGCACAGATACGCAGTATTTT.

V gene TRBV7-3 combines with J gene TRBJ2-1; 7 bases agree with TRBD1. The CDR3 spans 15 residues. Germline loops: CDR1 SGHTA, CDR2 FQGTGA. V trimming: 5 bases; J trimming: 4 bases; junction bases outside the gene matches: 8. This CDR3 reads CASSPAGTVYNEQFF. In nucleotides, the CDR3 is TGTGCCAGCAGCCCCGCCGGGACAGTATACAATGAGCAGTTCTTC. Supplemented by reference TRBV7-3 and TRBJ2-1, the full variable domain reads GAGVSQTPSNKVTEKGKYVELRCDPISGHTALYWYRQSLGQGPEFLIYFQGTGAADDSGLPNDRFFAVRPEGSVSTLKIQRTERGDSAVYLCASSPAGTVYNEQFFGPGTRLTVL.

The J gene is TRBJ1-3, the V gene TRBV12-3 or TRBV12-4; TRBD1 matches 7 bases. V was clipped by 6 bases and J by 2 bases; unmatched bases: 1. The length of the CDR3 is 13 residues. The CDR3 sequence: CASSGTAGNTIYF. CDR3 in DNA: TGTGCCAGCAGCGGGACAGCTGGAAACACCATATATTTT.

The sample holds one count of this clone. The junction departs from the called germline gene at one end, perhaps through a read error. The gene calls are TRBV3-1 (or the pseudogene TRBV3-2) and TRBJ1-5, with D possibly being TRBD1 (6 bases). Germline V gene lookup returns CDR1 LGHDT and CDR2 YNNKEL (reference sequence). The length of the CDR3 is 16 residues. The CDR3 region is CASSQGPLTGDQPQHF. Here the CDR3 DNA reads TGTGCCAGCAGTCAAGGGCCTCTGACAGGAGATCAGCCCCAGCATTTT.

The V call is TRBV6-5, the J call TRBJ1-2, with D perhaps matching TRBD1 (5 bases). In germline, CDR1 is MNHEY, CDR2 SVGAGI. Trimming shortened V by 2 bases and J by 7 bases, and 11 bases separated the two germline ends. The length of the CDR3 is 13 residues. The CDR3 is CASSYTRAAGYTF. The CDR3 DNA follows: TGTGCCAGCAGTTACACCAGGGCCGCTGGCTACACCTTC.

The V and J genes are TRBV10-2 and TRBJ2-5, with D perhaps matching TRBD1 (6 bases). The CDR3 has 13 amino acids. V was cut by 11 bases and J by 1 base, with 14 bases left in between. CDR1 and CDR2 (germline): WSHSY, SAAADI. This chain's CDR3 is CADPEGVQETQYF. The CDR3 nucleotides are TGCGCCGATCCCGAGGGGGTCCAAGAGACCCAGTACTTC.

The J gene is TRBJ2-7, the V gene TRBV9; D perhaps matches TRBD2 (6 bases). The CDR3 contains 15 residues. CDR1 SGDLS and CDR2 YYNGEE come from the germline V gene. V dropped 2 bases and J dropped 3 bases, with 15 bases sitting between them. The chain's CDR3 is CASSVSGTPRYEQYF. Here the CDR3 DNA reads TGTGCCAGCAGCGTTTCCGGGACTCCACGCTACGAGCAGTACTTC. The whole variable domain, remainder taken from reference TRBV9 and TRBJ2-7, is DSGVTQTPKHLITATGQRVTLRCSPRSGDLSVYWYQQSLDQGLQFLIQYYNGEERAKGNILERFSAQQFPDLHSELNLSSLELGDSALYFCASSVSGTPRYEQYFGPGTRLTVT.

The chain has TRBV6-1 and TRBJ1-4; D may be TRBD1 (5 bases). The germline CDR1 and CDR2 sequences are MNHNS and SASEGT. The CDR3 runs 14 residues. V was clipped by 2 bases and J by 5 bases, with 9 bases between them. The CDR3 protein is CASSEMGGNEKLFF. Written as DNA, the CDR3 is TGTGCCAGCAGTGAAATGGGGGGGAATGAAAAACTGTTTTTT.

The chain couples TRBV5-1 to TRBJ1-1, with 10 bases fitting TRBD1. V shed 1 base, J shed 5 bases, and the junction held 8 bases outside the gene matches. This CDR3 is built from 16 residues. CDR1 SGHRS and CDR2 YFSETQ come from the germline V gene. CDR3: CASSLLSGQGLTEAFF. Written as DNA, the CDR3 is TGCGCCAGCAGCTTGCTTTCGGGACAGGGGTTGACTGAAGCTTTCTTT.

V usage is TRBV27 and J usage is TRBJ2-7; 7 bases are a match to TRBD2. The CDR3 spans 15 residues. Unmatched junction bases numbered 11, after V lost 7 bases and J lost 2 bases. The germline gives CDR1 MNHEY, CDR2 SMNVEV (reference sequence). The CDR3 sequence is CASTHLGGTTYEQYF. Here the CDR3 DNA reads TGTGCCAGCACTCACCTCGGGGGGACCACCTACGAGCAGTACTTC.

In this sample, this clone turned up once. This chain links TRBV24-1 with TRBJ2-2, with 8 nucleotides matching TRBD1. Germline CDR1 KGHDR, CDR2 SFDVKD. This CDR3 is built from 17 residues. Unmatched junction bases numbered 10, after V lost 3 bases and J lost 5 bases. This CDR3 is CATSDQLTGAQTGELFF. The CDR3 DNA sequence: TGTGCCACCAGTGATCAGCTGACAGGGGCCCAGACCGGGGAGCTGTTTTTT.

This rearrangement joins TRBV7-9 to TRBJ2-7; possible D gene TRBD2, 6 bases. The germline V and J ends were trimmed by 3 bases and 5 bases, with 8 bases remaining between them. Germline values: CDR1 SEHNR, CDR2 FQNEAQ (reference sequence). This CDR3 spans 12 amino acids. For the CDR3, the DNA is TGTGCCAGCAGCTTGTGGGGGGACGAGCAGTACTTC. This translates into CASSLWGDEQYF.

This chain joins TRBV27 and TRBJ2-1; 9 nucleotides align to TRBD1. Per germline, CDR1 MNHEY and CDR2 SMNVEV (reference sequence). The ends lost 3 bases at V and 6 bases at J; junction bases unmatched: 3. The CDR3 is made up of 14 amino acids. CDR3 sequence (DNA): TGTGCCAGCAGTTTGTGGGACAGGGTCAATGAGCAGTTCTTC. Its translation: CASSLWDRVNEQFF.

The rearrangement links TRBV18 to TRBJ2-7; 13 bases are shared with TRBD2. The CDR3 covers 19 residues. The V gene end was trimmed by 0 bases and the J gene end by 3 bases; junction bases not matched to a gene: 11. Germline values: CDR1 KGHSH, CDR2 LQKENI. CDR3 region: CASSPPIELAGGPLYEQYF. CDR3 coding DNA: TGTGCCAGCTCACCACCGATCGAACTAGCGGGAGGGCCTCTCTACGAGCAGTACTTC.